A single sample is the source of the 26 T cell receptor beta chains below, sequenced in a study of shared clonotypes between healthy human individuals. Clones were sequenced by immunoSEQ multiplex PCR, and TCRdb holds only the in-frame ones, with some missing. The sample gives about 2 million clones, about 95% of which show up once; under 0.15% is in the top ten. Sequenced input: naive CD4+ T cells sorted from blood. The subset here: CD45RA+ positively selected. The receptors here all came from a man aged 18 to 30 in good health.

The chain links TRBV6-6 to TRBJ2-3; 10 nucleotides line up with TRBD2. The CDR3 sequence is 15 residues long. Germline CDR1 is MNHNY and CDR2 is SVGAGI (reference sequence). V was pared by 2 bases and J by 4 bases, with 3 bases of the junction left unmatched. Here the CDR3 reads CASSYIGTSADTQYF. The CDR3 bases are TGTGCCAGCAGTTACATTGGGACTAGCGCAGATACGCAGTATTTT.

About this clone itself: An end of the junction differs from the germline gene, which may be a read error. CDR3 sequence: CASSLEGVGKQPQHF. The DNA for the CDR3 is TGTGCCAGCAGCTTGGAAGGGGTAGGCAAGCAGCCCCAGCATTTT. The chain uses TRBV5-6 and TRBJ1-5; a possible D gene is TRBD1 (5 bases). The CDR3 loop spans 15 amino acids. From germline, CDR1 is SGHDT and CDR2 YYEEEE.

The chain has TRBV7-8 and TRBJ2-7; 10 nucleotides line up with TRBD2. The CDR3 sequence is 17 residues long. The ends lost 5 bases at V and 0 bases at J; junction bases unmatched: 10. Germline loops: CDR1 SGHVS, CDR2 FQNEAQ. The CDR3, as DNA: TGTGCCAGCAGCCGCAACTCCCCTAGCGGGAGCTCCTACGAGCAGTACTTC. Translation gives CASSRNSPSGSSYEQYF.

Note on this clone: This sample includes further DNA sequences coding for the same CDR3. This chain links TRBV10-3 with TRBJ2-2, with D perhaps matching TRBD2 (5 bases). Germline loops: CDR1 ENHRY, CDR2 SYGVKD. This CDR3 has 15 residues. Between the trimmed V and J ends, which lost 4 bases and 0 bases, there was a span of 9 bases. In DNA form, the CDR3 reads TGTGCCATCAGTGGAGGGAGCGCGAACACCGGGGAGCTGTTTTTT. This sequence encodes CAISGGSANTGELFF.

This clone has a single count. The V and J genes are TRBV18 and TRBJ2-1, with TRBD2 matching 7 bases. Germline CDR1 is KGHSH and CDR2 is LQKENI. Trimming cost V 4 bases and J 1 base; bases outside gene matches: 10. CDR3 size: 17 residues. The CDR3 bases are TGTGCCAGCTCACAACCGCCCGGGAGGACATCCTACAATGAGCAGTTCTTC. Translated, it gives CASSQPPGRTSYNEQFF.

The chain has TRBV5-1 and TRBJ2-4, with D maybe TRBD1 (6 bases). CDR1 is SGHRS and CDR2 is YFSETQ in the germline V gene. V dropped 0 bases and J dropped 0 bases, with 13 bases sitting between them. This CDR3 contains 17 residues. The CDR3 nucleotides read TGCGCCAGCAGCTTGGACCCCGGGACACCAGCCAAAAACATTCAGTACTTC. Translating it yields CASSLDPGTPAKNIQYF.

V and J are TRBV4-3 and TRBJ2-1; D gene unclear. The CDR3 has 17 residues. V was pared by 0 bases and J by 0 bases, with 12 bases between. The germline CDR1 and CDR2 sequences are LGHNA and YSLEER. The CDR3 nucleotides read TGCGCCAGCAGCCAAGATCCGGCAGGAGTCTCCTACAATGAGCAGTTCTTC. Its translation is CASSQDPAGVSYNEQFF.

The chain employs TRBV28 and TRBJ2-7; unclear D gene. Trimming removed 6 bases from V and 3 bases from J, with 9 bases in between. This CDR3 contains 12 residues. Germline values: CDR1 MDHEN, CDR2 SYDVKM. The CDR3 sequence: CASSFDNYEQYF. The CDR3 DNA sequence: TGTGCCAGCAGCTTCGACAACTACGAGCAGTACTTC.

The chain uses TRBV7-9 and TRBJ2-2; no reliable D call. V was trimmed by 2 bases and J by 10 bases, leaving 8 bases between them. CDR1 and CDR2 (germline): SEHNR, FQNEAQ (reference sequence). The CDR3 has 12 amino acids. CDR3 residues: CASSLFMKELFF. Here the CDR3 DNA reads TGTGCCAGCAGCTTATTTATGAAGGAGCTGTTTTTT. Variable domain in full (rest from reference TRBV7-9 and TRBJ2-2): DTGVSQNPRHKITKRGQNVTFRCDPISEHNRLYWYRQTLGQGPEFLTYFQNEAQLEKSRLLSDRFSAERPKGSFSTLEIQRTEQGDSAMYLCASSLFMKELFFGEGSRLTVL.

Concerning this clone itself: Other DNA sequences of this sample code for an identical CDR3. The V call is TRBV2, the J call TRBJ1-2; possibly TRBD1 for D (5 bases). This CDR3 region has 13 residues. The germline gives CDR1 SNHLY, CDR2 FYNNEI. The V end lost 3 bases, the J end lost 1 base, and 6 bases lay between the germline ends. Here the CDR3 DNA reads TGTGCCAGCAGTGAGGGACTTAACTATGGCTACACCTTC. It translates to CASSEGLNYGYTF.

This clone was recorded once. The chain has TRBV6-5 and TRBJ1-2, with 8 bases fitting TRBD1. There are 14 residues in the CDR3. V lost 6 bases, J lost 7 bases, and 10 bases stayed unmatched. Per the germline V gene, CDR1 is MNHEY and CDR2 is SVGAGI. CDR3 DNA sequence: TGTGCCAGCAGGCCCCCGACAGGGGCCAGTGGCTACACCTTC. Translated, it gives CASRPPTGASGYTF.

The chain joins TRBV27 to TRBJ1-1; TRBD1 matches 9 bases. The CDR3 is 13 amino acids. V lost 7 bases to trimming and J lost 1 base; unmatched junction nucleotides: 1. Germline V gene data show CDR1 as MNHEY and CDR2 as SMNVEV (reference sequence). CDR3 region: CASKQGANTEAFF. CDR3 in DNA: TGTGCCAGCAAACAGGGGGCGAACACTGAAGCTTTCTTT.

V gene TRBV29-1 combines with J gene TRBJ2-5, with 9 bases lining up with TRBD1. Unmatched junction bases numbered 9, after V lost 3 bases and J lost 1 base. Germline V gene sequence: CDR1 SQVTM, CDR2 ANQGSEA. The CDR3 runs 16 residues. The chain's CDR3 is CSVDRWDREIQETQYF. The DNA of the CDR3 is TGCAGCGTTGATCGTTGGGACAGGGAAATCCAAGAGACCCAGTACTTC. The variable domain in full, with the rest retrieved from reference TRBV29-1 and TRBJ2-5, is SAVISQKPSRDICQRGTSLTIQCQVDSQVTMMFWYRQQPGQSLTLIATANQGSEATYESGFVIDKFPISRPNLTFSTLTVSNMSPEDSSIYLCSVDRWDREIQETQYFGPGTRLLVL.

The V gene is TRBV6-1, the J gene TRBJ1-4; D not certain. The V end lost 1 base, the J end lost 5 bases, and 11 bases lay between the germline ends. CDR3 length: 15 residues. CDR1 and CDR2 (germline): MNHNS, SASEGT. CDR3 DNA sequence: TGTGCCAGCAGTGAAGGAGATTACGCAAATGAAAAACTGTTTTTT. Encoded protein: CASSEGDYANEKLFF.

This sequence joins TRBV5-4 and TRBJ1-6; 7 bases map to TRBD1. The V and J ends lost 3 bases and 7 bases, in that order; junction bases with no gene match: 7. Germline assignment: CDR1 SGHNT and CDR2 YYREEE (reference sequence). The CDR3 has 15 amino acids. CDR3 in amino acids: CASSWDSTFNSPLHF. CDR3 bases: TGTGCCAGCAGCTGGGACAGCACATTCAATTCACCCCTCCACTTT.

The chain carries TRBV18 and TRBJ2-7; D is perhaps TRBD2 (5 bases). Per the germline V gene, CDR1 is KGHSH and CDR2 is LQKENI. The CDR3 loop spans 14 amino acids. Trimming stripped 1 base from V and 3 bases from J, with 10 bases between. In nucleotides, the CDR3 is TGTGCCAGCTCACCACTTCTGGGAGACTACGAGCAGTACTTC. Protein product: CASSPLLGDYEQYF.

This chain uses TRBV4-3 with TRBJ2-2, with 9 bases lining up with TRBD2. The V gene end was trimmed by 0 bases and the J gene end by 7 bases; junction bases not matched to a gene: 6. Germline V CDR1 and CDR2: LGHNA, YSLEER. The CDR3 covers 16 residues. This chain's CDR3 is CASSQDSAGGIGELFF. In DNA, the CDR3 is TGCGCCAGCAGCCAAGATTCGGCGGGAGGGATCGGGGAGCTGTTTTTT.

This chain links TRBV28 with TRBJ2-7; D gene unclear. The CDR3 totals 15 residues. Germline CDR1 reads MDHEN; CDR2 reads SYDVKM. V was shortened by 1 base and J by 4 bases, with 14 bases between the two germline ends. CDR3 in amino acids: CASSLSDQQIYEQYF. CDR3 bases: TGTGCCAGCAGTTTATCTGATCAACAGATTTACGAGCAGTACTTC.

The chain carries TRBV2 and TRBJ2-1; 7 bases map to TRBD2. This CDR3 spans 15 amino acids. V dropped 3 bases and J dropped 3; count of bases not matched to a gene: 5. CDR1 is SNHLY, CDR2 FYNNEI, per germline. This CDR3 is CASSDAGTNYNEQFF. The CDR3 nucleotides read TGTGCCAGCAGTGACGCCGGGACTAACTACAATGAGCAGTTCTTC.

The table lists this clone with a few counts. This chain uses TRBV5-1 with TRBJ2-2; D is unclear. V was clipped by 1 base and J by 4 bases, with 5 bases between them. Germline-derived CDR1 and CDR2 are SGHRS and YFSETQ. This CDR3 region has 13 residues. For the CDR3, the DNA is TGCGCCAGCAGCTTGATGAGCACCGGGGAGCTGTTTTTT. Encoded protein: CASSLMSTGELFF.

This rearrangement joins TRBV6-1 to TRBJ1-5; TRBD1 matches 7 bases. CDR1 and CDR2 from the germline V gene are MNHNS and SASEGT. The length of the CDR3 is 15 residues. The junction had 4 bases not matched to a gene; V was cut back by 3 bases and J by 2 bases. CDR3 DNA: TGTGCCAGCAGTGACTTGGGACAGCGCAATCAGCCCCAGCATTTT. This translates into CASSDLGQRNQPQHF.

J is TRBJ2-3 and V is TRBV7-6; tentatively, D is TRBD2 (6 bases). The CDR3 contains 15 residues. Trimming cost V 5 bases and J 2 bases, with 14 bases left between them. Germline CDR1 and CDR2: SGHVS and FNYEAQ. The CDR3 region has the DNA TGTGCCAGCAGCCAAGACCGGAGGGACACAGATACGCAGTATTTT. This translates into CASSQDRRDTDTQYF.

The chain has TRBV10-3 and TRBJ2-1; tentatively, D is TRBD2 (5 bases). V shed 5 bases and J shed 10 bases, with 9 bases lying between them. CDR1 and CDR2 from the germline V gene are ENHRY and SYGVKD. The CDR3 totals 11 residues. CDR3 sequence (DNA): TGTGCCATCAGTCCCGGGGTCGAGCAGTTCTTC. It translates to CAISPGVEQFF.

The chain uses TRBV6-6 and TRBJ2-5, with 9 bases that match TRBD1. Germline assignment: CDR1 MNHNY and CDR2 SVGAGI (reference sequence). The CDR3 is made up of 16 amino acids. J gave up 5 bases and V 6 bases, and 13 bases lay outside the gene matches. Here the CDR3 DNA reads TGTGCCAGCAGATATCCGGGACAGGGTTTGGGGGAGACCCAGTACTTC. Amino acids: CASRYPGQGLGETQYF.

The V and J genes are TRBV18 and TRBJ2-7; no firm D call. Trimming shortened V by 3 bases and J by 1 base, and 13 bases separated the two germline ends. The germline CDR1 and CDR2 sequences are KGHSH and LQKENI. This CDR3 comprises 15 residues. In nucleotides, the CDR3 is TGTGCCAGCTCACCGTTGGCTGGGAATTCCTACGAGCAGTACTTC. Its protein is CASSPLAGNSYEQYF.

The chain links TRBV23-1 to TRBJ1-6; D perhaps matches TRBD1 (5 bases). TRBV23-1 is an open reading frame, and its role is uncertain. This CDR3 region has 15 residues. Trimming stripped 7 bases from V and 8 bases from J, with 18 bases between. CDR3 residues: CASTSSSLTDSPLHF. CDR3 nucleotides: TGCGCCAGCACTTCATCTTCTCTGACAGATTCACCCCTCCACTTT.